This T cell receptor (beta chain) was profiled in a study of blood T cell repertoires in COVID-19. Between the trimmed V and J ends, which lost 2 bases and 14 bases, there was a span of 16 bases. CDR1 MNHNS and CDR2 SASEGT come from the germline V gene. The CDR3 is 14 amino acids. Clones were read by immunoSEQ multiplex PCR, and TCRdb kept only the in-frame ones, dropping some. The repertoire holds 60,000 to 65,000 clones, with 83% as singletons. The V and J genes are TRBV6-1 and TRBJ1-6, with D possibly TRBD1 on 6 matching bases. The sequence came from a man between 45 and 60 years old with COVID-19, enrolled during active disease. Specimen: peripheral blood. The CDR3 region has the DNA TGTGCCAGCAGTGAAATTCGTGGGGGCCCGGCCCTCCACTTT. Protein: CASSEIRGGPALHF.